Listed below are T cell receptor beta chains from one sample, sequenced in a study of T and B cells in COVID-19 patients. TCRdb fed the multiplex PCR reads into MiXCR, producing one record per CDR3 protein. Of some 5,000 distinct CDR3 sequences listed, roughly a fifth are singletons. The sequenced sample was blood. Every receptor here comes from a human donor with active COVID-19. CDR3s include the opening cysteine and the closing phenylalanine or tryptophan. The D gene is left open where the match is weak.

j_call | d_call | v_call | cdr3_aa
TRBJ1-5 | TRBD1 | TRBV12-3/TRBV12-4 | CASSPGQGGGSNQPQHF
TRBJ1-2 | TRBD1 | TRBV5-4 | CASSSDRAYGYTF
TRBJ1-1 | . | TRBV19 | CASKTPNTEAFF
TRBJ2-7 | . | TRBV7-2 | CASSFGLSFEQYF
TRBJ1-4 | . | TRBV21-1 | CASSFRGRNEKLFF
TRBJ2-5 | . | TRBV19 | CASSKGRGRETQYF
TRBJ2-1 | TRBD2 | TRBV19 | CASSIVAGGGYNEQFF
TRBJ1-1 | . | TRBV27 | CASSLSTGKTEAFF
TRBJ1-3 | . | TRBV6-1 | CASSASGSGNTIYF
TRBJ1-2 | . | TRBV13 | CASSFDTGDPYGYTF
TRBJ2-3 | . | TRBV20-1 | CSASLPNTQYF
TRBJ2-3 | TRBD2 | TRBV6-4 | CASSDTSGTDTQYF
TRBJ2-6 | . | TRBV19 | CASSIQETGGSGANVLTF
TRBJ2-3 | . | TRBV4-2 | CASSPSLSTDTQYF
TRBJ1-5 | TRBD1 | TRBV19 | CASTGTGGDQPQHF
TRBJ1-1 | . | TRBV6-1 | CASSLSGNTEAFF
TRBJ2-1 | TRBD2 | TRBV27 | CASSSSRTSSSEQFF
TRBJ1-5 | . | TRBV6-1 | CASDRRGTFISNQPQHF
TRBJ2-7 | . | TRBV12-5 | CASGTGTYEQYF
TRBJ2-2 | . | TRBV19 | CASSPRAGELFF
TRBJ1-1 | TRBD1 | TRBV5-4 | CASSGTGLNTEAFF
TRBJ2-1 | . | TRBV12-5 | CASGPGAGAYNEQFF